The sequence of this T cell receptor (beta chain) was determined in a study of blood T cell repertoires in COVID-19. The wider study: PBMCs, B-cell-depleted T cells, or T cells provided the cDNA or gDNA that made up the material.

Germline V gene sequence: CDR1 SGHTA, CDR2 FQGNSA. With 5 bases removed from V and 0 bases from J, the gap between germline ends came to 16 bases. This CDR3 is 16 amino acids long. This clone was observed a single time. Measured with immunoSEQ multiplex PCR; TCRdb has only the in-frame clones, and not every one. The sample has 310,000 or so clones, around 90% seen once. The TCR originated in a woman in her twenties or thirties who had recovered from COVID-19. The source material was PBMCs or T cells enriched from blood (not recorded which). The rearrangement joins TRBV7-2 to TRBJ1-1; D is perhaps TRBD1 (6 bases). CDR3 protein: CASSGKPGQLNTEAFF. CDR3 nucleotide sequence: TGTGCCAGCAGCGGAAAACCCGGACAGTTGAACACTGAAGCTTTCTTT. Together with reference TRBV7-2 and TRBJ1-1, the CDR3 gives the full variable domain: GAGVSQSPSNKVTEKGKDVELRCDPISGHTALYWYRQSLGQGLEFLIYFQGNSAPDKSGLPSDRFSAERTGGSVSTLTIQRTQQEDSAVYLCASSGKPGQLNTEAFFGQGTRLTVV.